This is a list of T cell receptor beta chains from one sample in a study of CD8+ T cells in alopecia areata. TCRdb keeps only in-frame clones here, not all; method: immunoSEQ multiplex PCR. Of around 130,000 clones listed, approximately 53% are singletons. Sequences were derived from CD4+ T cells sorted from blood, sampled at week 0. The receptors originated from a human donor with alopecia areata. The CDR3 runs from the conserved cysteine through the conserved F or W. D genes are given only for firm matches. Some rows have no size entry. The others give once, few or many, or a class for an expanded clone.

CDR3aa,CDR3nt,v_gene,d_gene,abundance,j_gene
CAIRGQGDQPQHF,TGTGCCATCAGGGGACAGGGTGACCAGCCCCAGCATTTT,TRBV10-3,TRBD1,NA,TRBJ1-5
CASSEGRGTLFF,TGTGCCAGCAGTGAAGGGAGAGGGACACTGTTTTTT,TRBV25-1,NA,NA,TRBJ1-4
CASSPGVETQYF,TGTGCCAGCAGCCCAGGGGTAGAGACCCAGTACTTC,TRBV7-9,NA,few,TRBJ2-5
CASSLEAHTQAFF,TGTGCCAGCAGCTTAGAAGCACATACTCAAGCTTTCTTT,TRBV7-3,NA,NA,TRBJ1-1
CASSGTGEDEQYF,TGTGCCAGCAGCGGGACAGGGGAGGACGAGCAGTACTTC,TRBV9,TRBD1,NA,TRBJ2-7
CASSTHHRDLAGVNNEQFF,TGTGCCAGTAGTACGCACCACAGAGATCTAGCGGGAGTTAACAATGAGCAGTTCTTC,TRBV19,TRBD2,once,TRBJ2-1
CASSTTGGTEAFF,TGTGCCAGTAGTACTACAGGGGGCACTGAAGCTTTCTTT,TRBV19,TRBD1,few,TRBJ1-1
CAISESRRQETQYF,TGTGCCATCAGTGAGTCCAGACGTCAAGAGACCCAGTACTTC,TRBV10-3,NA,few,TRBJ2-5
CAISSTSYEQYF,TGTGCCATCAGTTCTACATCCTACGAGCAGTACTTC,TRBV10-3,NA,NA,TRBJ2-7
CASSQDRDSPLHF,TGCGCCAGCAGCCAGGACAGGGATTCACCCCTCCACTTT,TRBV4-3,TRBD1,NA,TRBJ1-6
CASSPYAGSSKTQYF,TGTGCCAGCAGTCCCTATGCAGGGAGTAGTAAGACCCAGTACTTC,TRBV28,NA,few,TRBJ2-5
CSVRQNTGELFF,TGCAGCGTCCGACAGAACACCGGGGAGCTGTTTTTT,TRBV29-1,NA,few,TRBJ2-2
CASSLDRGTVLYSNQPQHF,TGTGCCAGCAGCTTAGACAGGGGGACAGTATTGTATAGCAATCAGCCCCAGCATTTT,TRBV7-4,TRBD1,NA,TRBJ1-5
CASTASTDTQYF,TGTGCCAGCACTGCCAGCACAGATACGCAGTATTTT,TRBV6-5,NA,once,TRBJ2-3
CASSYSGVDNQPQHF,TGTGCCAGCAGTTACTCAGGAGTAGACAATCAGCCCCAGCATTTT,TRBV6-5,NA,NA,TRBJ1-5
CASSHGLAGEHTQYF,TGCGCCAGCAGCCACGGACTAGCGGGAGAACATACGCAGTATTTT,TRBV4-3,TRBD2,NA,TRBJ2-3
CASSLYPGGGSGANVLTF,TGTGCCAGCAGTTTATACCCGGGGGGAGGCTCTGGGGCCAACGTCCTGACTTTC,TRBV28,TRBD2,NA,TRBJ2-6
CASSATGLNTEAFF,TGTGCCAGCAGCGCGACAGGGTTGAACACTGAAGCTTTCTTT,TRBV9,TRBD1,NA,TRBJ1-1
CASSQQGAYIDTQYF,TGCGCCAGCAGCCAACAGGGGGCGTACATAGATACGCAGTATTTT,TRBV5-1,TRBD1,NA,TRBJ2-3
CASSFGLAGNNEQFF,TGTGCCAGCAGTTTTGGACTAGCGGGGAACAATGAGCAGTTCTTC,TRBV6-5,TRBD2,NA,TRBJ2-1
CASSIAVWDRGYDEQFF,TGTGCCAGTAGTATTGCAGTCTGGGACAGGGGGTATGATGAGCAGTTCTTC,TRBV19,TRBD1,few,TRBJ2-1
CASSPGTSLGYEQYF,TGCGCCAGCAGCCCGGGGACTAGCTTGGGCTACGAGCAGTACTTC,TRBV4-1,TRBD2,many,TRBJ2-7
CASSYDNSGANVLTF,TGTGCCAGCAGTTACGACAACTCTGGGGCCAACGTCCTGACTTTC,TRBV6-5,NA,NA,TRBJ2-6
CASSFSASTAGELFF,TGTGCCAGCAGCTTCTCGGCTAGCACAGCCGGGGAGCTGTTTTTT,TRBV7-2,NA,few,TRBJ2-2
CASSLEGLSLNEQFF,TGTGCCAGCAGCTTAGAGGGACTATCTCTCAATGAGCAGTTCTTC,TRBV7-9,TRBD2,NA,TRBJ2-1
CASSLSSGMNNEQFF,TGTGCCAGCAGCTTAAGTAGCGGGATGAACAATGAGCAGTTCTTC,TRBV7-3,TRBD2,few,TRBJ2-1
CASSIGRADTQYF,TGTGCCAGTAGTATAGGTCGAGCAGATACGCAGTATTTT,TRBV19,NA,once,TRBJ2-3
CASSVSQGGGEKLFF,TGTGCCAGCAGCGTGTCACAGGGAGGCGGTGAAAAACTGTTTTTT,TRBV9,NA,NA,TRBJ1-4
CASSLEGFGYTF,TGTGCCAGCAGCTTGGAAGGGTTTGGCTACACCTTC,TRBV5-6,NA,NA,TRBJ1-2
CASSLEGYGAFF,TGCGCCAGCAGCTTGGAGGGCTATGGAGCTTTCTTT,TRBV5-1,NA,few,TRBJ1-1
CASRPGTGSYEQYF,TGTGCCAGCAGGCCCGGGACAGGGTCCTACGAGCAGTACTTC,TRBV6-1,TRBD1,once,TRBJ2-7
CASSALRDPDWSLHF,TGCGCCAGCAGCGCCCTCAGGGACCCGGATTGGAGCCTCCACTTT,TRBV5-1,NA,once,TRBJ1-6
CASSVGQGNYGYTF,TGTGCCAGCAGCGTAGGACAGGGCAACTATGGCTACACCTTC,TRBV9,TRBD1,NA,TRBJ1-2
CASSRNGANYGYTF,TGTGCCAGTAGTAGGAACGGAGCTAACTATGGCTACACCTTC,TRBV19,NA,NA,TRBJ1-2
CASSLRPGANEKLFF,TGTGCCAGCAGCTTGAGACCCGGGGCTAATGAAAAACTGTTTTTT,TRBV2,NA,NA,TRBJ1-4
CASSIDRGTAGYTF,TGTGCCAGTAGTATAGATCGGGGTACTGCTGGCTACACCTTC,TRBV19,NA,NA,TRBJ1-2
CASSQGLAGEGIQYF,TGTGCCAGCAGCCAGGGACTAGCGGGAGAGGGCATTCAGTACTTC,TRBV7-8,TRBD2,NA,TRBJ2-4
CASSPQGSTDTQYF,TGTGCCAGCAGTCCGCAGGGCTCCACAGATACGCAGTATTTT,TRBV2,NA,NA,TRBJ2-3
CASSLQVNTEAFF,TGTGCCAGCAGCTTACAGGTGAACACTGAAGCTTTCTTT,TRBV7-3,NA,NA,TRBJ1-1
CASSLVNLWGAPGGYTF,TGTGCCAGCAGTCTCGTGAATCTATGGGGCGCTCCCGGAGGCTACACCTTC,TRBV28,NA,NA,TRBJ1-2
CASSLLGHGAADTQYF,TGTGCCAGCAGCTTGTTGGGTCATGGGGCTGCAGATACGCAGTATTTT,TRBV7-2,NA,NA,TRBJ2-3
CAISESSSGDYEQYF,TGTGCCATCAGTGAGTCTTCTAGCGGGGACTACGAGCAGTACTTC,TRBV10-3,TRBD2,NA,TRBJ2-7
CATSLEPGTSPYEQYF,TGTGCCACCAGCCTTGAACCCGGGACATCGCCCTACGAGCAGTACTTC,TRBV15,NA,NA,TRBJ2-7
CASRLQETQYF,TGTGCCAGCAGACTCCAAGAGACCCAGTACTTC,TRBV6-5,NA,NA,TRBJ2-5
CASSGGRGYEQYF,TGTGCCAGCAGCGGCGGGAGAGGCTACGAGCAGTACTTC,TRBV7-9,TRBD2,NA,TRBJ2-7
CASSLSSLAGGVNEQFF,TGCGCCAGCAGCTTGAGCAGCCTAGCGGGAGGGGTAAATGAGCAGTTCTTC,TRBV5-1,TRBD2,once,TRBJ2-1
CASSSRDQPYNEQFF,TGTGCCAGCAGTAGCCGGGACCAACCGTACAATGAGCAGTTCTTC,TRBV28,NA,NA,TRBJ2-1
CSAKPGQGPNEQFF,TGCAGCGCCAAACCGGGACAGGGACCGAATGAGCAGTTCTTC,TRBV29-1,TRBD1,NA,TRBJ2-1
CASSRGQVTEAFF,TGTGCCAGCAGCCGGGGGCAGGTCACTGAAGCTTTCTTT,TRBV6-5,NA,NA,TRBJ1-1
CASSGGVYGYTF,TGTGCCAGCAGTGGGGGGGTCTATGGCTACACCTTC,TRBV2,NA,many,TRBJ1-2
CASSQDGGGNNEQFF,TGCGCCAGCAGCCAAGATGGCGGGGGGAACAATGAGCAGTTCTTC,TRBV4-3,TRBD2,NA,TRBJ2-1
CATFPSDRGHEQYF,TGTGCCACCTTTCCATCAGACAGGGGCCACGAGCAGTACTTC,TRBV15,TRBD1,once,TRBJ2-7
CAWSVAVTGELFF,TGTGCCTGGAGTGTCGCAGTGACCGGGGAGCTGTTTTTT,TRBV30,NA,few,TRBJ2-2
CAISDGLTEAFF,TGTGCCATCAGTGATGGCCTCACTGAAGCTTTCTTT,TRBV10-3,NA,once,TRBJ1-1
CRGWRNTIYF,TGTAGGGGTTGGAGAAACACCATATATTTT,TRBV25-1,NA,NA,TRBJ1-3
CASSIVENTEAFF,TGTGCCAGTAGTATAGTGGAGAACACTGAAGCTTTCTTT,TRBV19,NA,few,TRBJ1-1
CANRPGSVRGGELFF,TGTGCCAACCGGCCCGGGTCCGTTCGGGGCGGGGAGCTGTTTTTT,TRBV2,NA,few,TRBJ2-2
CASSQTSGSSEQYF,TGCGCCAGCAGCCAGACTAGCGGGTCGAGCGAGCAGTACTTC,TRBV4-3,TRBD2,few,TRBJ2-7